This is a list of T cell receptor beta chains from one sample in a study of monozygotic twins with inflammatory bowel disease. TCRdb re-called the 5' RACE reads and catalogs CDR3 proteins one per entry, DNA excluded. The ten top clones account for over 5.5%, within a sample of about 300,000 distinct CDR3 sequences. The specimen was blood. These receptors all come from a human donor with ulcerative colitis or Crohn's disease, or a healthy co-twin of an affected twin (not recorded which). Each CDR3 is given with its conserved first and last residue.

>TRBJ1-3|TRBV20-1
CSATRQSSGNTIYF
>TRBJ2-4|TRBV7-2
CASSLVERKNIQYF
>TRBJ2-2|TRBV19
CASSKASGTSTGELFF
>TRBJ2-1|TRBV3-1
CASSQDWVAYNEQFF
>TRBJ2-3|TRBV6-1
CASRQNPGPSTDTQYF
>TRBJ1-1|TRBV6-2/TRBV6-3
CASTMYTEAFF
>TRBJ2-2|TRBV24-1
CATSDSTGRNTGELFF
>TRBJ1-1|TRBV7-9
CASSLVPGNTEAFF
>TRBJ2-2|TRBV5-1
CASSFGEATGELFF
>TRBJ1-5|TRBV6-1
CASRTGRMTNQPQHF
>TRBJ1-1|TRBV5-1
CASSLPRDRLDTEAFF
>TRBJ2-5|TRBV9
CASSVGRGETQYF
>TRBJ1-4|TRBV6-5
CASSSGQGHEKLFF
>TRBJ2-7|TRBV4-3
CASSQVWDRVYEQYF
>TRBJ2-7|TRBV20-1
CSARRRGQAYEQYF
>TRBJ2-7|TRBV6-1
CASSELGTVIYEQYF
>TRBJ2-2|TRBV7-2
CASSSTSGGPTGELFF
>TRBJ2-2|TRBV12-3/TRBV12-4
CASSLQRPGGELFF
>TRBJ1-4|TRBV3-1
CASSQDVGGKLFF
>TRBJ2-2|TRBV4-3
CASSQEGNVRELFF
>TRBJ1-4|TRBV7-9
CASSRWTEPTNEKLFF
>TRBJ2-1|TRBV11-2
CASSPIMDRTHNEQFF
>TRBJ2-4|TRBV14
CASSPSRNIQYF
>TRBJ1-5|TRBV20-1
CSAPPTGQRKYSNQPQHF
>TRBJ2-1|TRBV20-1
CSAKTGVSYNEQFF
>TRBJ1-2|TRBV19
CASSHPGVNYGYTF
>TRBJ2-2|TRBV7-8
CASSSAGTSGGTINTGELFF
>TRBJ2-7|TRBV6-2/TRBV6-3
CASSYPGQGYYEQYF
>TRBJ2-7|TRBV29-1
CSVERALGVQYF
>TRBJ2-3|TRBV5-1
CASSPMSSGGTDTQYF
>TRBJ2-2|TRBV20-1
CSARRTGSNTGELFF
>TRBJ1-2|TRBV7-2
CASIPVRGRVGGYTF
>TRBJ2-7|TRBV7-2
CASSLPGLAGKYEQYF
>TRBJ2-1|TRBV5-1
CASSLGQPGQRNEQFF